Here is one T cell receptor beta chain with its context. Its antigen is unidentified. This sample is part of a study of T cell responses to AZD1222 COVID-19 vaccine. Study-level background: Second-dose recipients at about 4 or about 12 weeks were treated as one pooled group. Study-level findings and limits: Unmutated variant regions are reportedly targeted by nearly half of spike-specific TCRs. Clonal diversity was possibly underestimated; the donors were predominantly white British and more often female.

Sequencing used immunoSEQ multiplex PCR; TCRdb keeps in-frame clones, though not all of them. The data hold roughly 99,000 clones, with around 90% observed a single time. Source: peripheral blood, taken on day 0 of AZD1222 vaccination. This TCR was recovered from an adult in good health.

CDR3: CASSSIWTGGDGYTF. In nucleotides, the CDR3 is TGTGCCAGCAGCTCCATTTGGACAGGGGGGGATGGCTACACCTTC. The chain combines TRBV13 with TRBJ1-2; 10 positions match TRBD1. The J segment lost 6 bases and the V segment lost 4 bases, leaving 8 bases of the junction unmatched. The CDR3 covers 15 residues. Per the germline V gene, CDR1 is PRHDT and CDR2 is FYEKMQ (reference sequence).